This TCR beta chain was sequenced during a study of blood T cell repertoires in COVID-19. Study context: COVID-19 samples collected from the United States, Italy and Spain covered acute and convalescent phases. PBMCs, B-cell-depleted T cells, or T cells were the source of the cDNA or gDNA that made up the material.

Assignment of participants to cohorts was predicated upon participant-reported clinical history. Donors in Cohort 3 counted as recovered after two negative PCRs, clearance, or symptom resolution. Only in-frame clones appear in the TCRdb table, and some are missing; sequencing was by immunoSEQ multiplex PCR. The profile shows about 370,000 clones, approximately 92% of them singletons. With V trimmed by 4 bases and J by 9 bases, 5 bases remained unmatched. CDR1 WSHSY and CDR2 SAAADI come from the germline V gene. This CDR3 has 14 amino acids. The chain joins TRBV10-2 to TRBJ2-1; 11 positions match TRBD2. The clonotype comes from a man younger than 30 who had recovered from COVID-19. Specimen: PBMCs or T cells enriched from blood (not recorded which). This CDR3 reads CASSGLAGFGEQFF. The CDR3 region has the DNA TGCGCCAGCAGTGGACTAGCGGGGTTTGGTGAGCAGTTCTTC.